This entry describes one TCR beta chain. This entry is derived from a study of blood T cell repertoires in COVID-19. Study overall: The samples span acute and convalescent COVID-19 from the United States, Italy and Spain.

Germline V gene sequence: CDR1 SNHLY, CDR2 FYNNEI. Trimming at V came to 0 bases and at J to 6 bases, leaving 6 bases not matched to a gene. The CDR3 runs 15 residues. Libraries were prepared by immunoSEQ multiplex PCR; TCRdb keeps only in-frame clonotypes and omits some of them. The sample carries approximately 230,000 clones, around nine tenths recorded once. The receptor was isolated from a woman between 40 and 50 years old who had recovered from COVID-19. Sequenced sample: peripheral blood. The J gene is TRBJ1-1, the V gene TRBV2, with 8 positions matching TRBD1. The chain's CDR3 is CASSEARVGQAEAFF. CDR3 nucleotide sequence: TGTGCCAGCAGTGAAGCCAGGGTGGGACAGGCTGAAGCTTTCTTT. Supplemented by reference TRBV2 and TRBJ1-1, the full variable domain reads EPEVTQTPSHQVTQMGQEVILRCVPISNHLYFYWYRQILGQKVEFLVSFYNNEISEKSEIFDDQFSVERPDGSNFTLKIRSTKLEDSAMYFCASSEARVGQAEAFFGQGTRLTVV.